The rows below give T cell receptor beta chains drawn from one sample of a study of human T cells and chemical hapten exposure. MiXCR, run by TCRdb on the RACE reads, gives a single entry per CDR3 protein. Among roughly 200,000 distinct CDR3 sequences listed, about 20% were seen once. The material sequenced was whole blood, taken in connection with sensitization to the hapten diphenylcyclopropenone (DPC). Every receptor here comes from a woman between 45 and 65 years old with alopecia areata. Some clones in this sample may be carry-over from other donors' samples. CDR3s include the opening cysteine and the closing phenylalanine or tryptophan. A D gene is named only where the DNA matches it firmly. Clone size is shown for a subset of rows, as once, few, many or a class of expanded clone.

V gene: TRBV2
CDR3 length: 15
D gene: NA
J gene: TRBJ2-3
clone size: NA
CDR3 protein: CASSEGTLARDTQYF
CDR3 DNA: TGTGCCAGCAGTGAAGGGACCCTTGCACGAGATACGCAGTATTTT

V gene: TRBV29-1
CDR3 length: 13
D gene: TRBD1
J gene: TRBJ1-4
clone size: many
CDR3 protein: CSAGDRVNEKLFF
CDR3 DNA: TGCAGCGCTGGGGACAGGGTAAATGAAAAACTGTTTTTT

V gene: TRBV29-1
CDR3 length: 16
D gene: TRBD2
J gene: TRBJ2-1
clone size: NA
CDR3 protein: CSGIGGSGSEYNEQFF
CDR3 DNA: TGCAGCGGTATCGGGGGTAGCGGGAGCGAATACAATGAGCAGTTCTTC

V gene: TRBV20-1
CDR3 length: 15
D gene: TRBD2
J gene: TRBJ2-1
clone size: few
CDR3 protein: CSLAGGRSSYNEQFF
CDR3 DNA: TGCAGTCTAGCGGGAGGGAGGAGCTCCTACAATGAGCAGTTCTTC

V gene: TRBV7-9
CDR3 length: 14
D gene: TRBD1
J gene: TRBJ2-7
clone size: few
CDR3 protein: CASSLDRYSYEQYF
CDR3 DNA: TGTGCCAGCAGCCTGGACAGGTACTCCTACGAGCAGTACTTC

V gene: TRBV19
CDR3 length: 16
D gene: TRBD2
J gene: TRBJ2-2
clone size: NA
CDR3 protein: CASSIWLAGNTGELFF
CDR3 DNA: TGTGCCAGTAGTATTTGGCTAGCGGGAAACACCGGGGAGCTGTTTTTT

V gene: TRBV7-9
CDR3 length: 15
D gene: NA
J gene: TRBJ2-7
clone size: once
CDR3 protein: CASSLSQGSGYEQYF
CDR3 DNA: TGTGCCAGCAGCTTAAGTCAGGGCTCAGGGTACGAGCAGTACTTC

V gene: TRBV5-1
CDR3 length: 15
D gene: NA
J gene: TRBJ2-1
clone size: NA
CDR3 protein: CASSLEAGSFDEQFF
CDR3 DNA: TGCGCCAGCAGCTTGGAGGCGGGCTCCTTTGACGAGCAGTTCTTC

V gene: TRBV27
CDR3 length: 15
D gene: NA
J gene: TRBJ2-7
clone size: NA
CDR3 protein: CASGAGAAGFYEQYF
CDR3 DNA: TGTGCCAGCGGCGCAGGGGCCGCGGGGTTCTACGAGCAGTACTTC

V gene: TRBV20-1
CDR3 length: 14
D gene: NA
J gene: TRBJ1-6
clone size: few
CDR3 protein: CSARVEMPYSPLHF
CDR3 DNA: TGCAGTGCTAGAGTTGAGATGCCCTATTCACCCCTCCACTTT

V gene: TRBV5-1
CDR3 length: 14
D gene: TRBD1
J gene: TRBJ1-1
clone size: few
CDR3 protein: CASSSTGGHTEAFF
CDR3 DNA: TGCGCCAGCAGCTCAACAGGGGGCCACACTGAAGCTTTCTTT

V gene: TRBV15
CDR3 length: 14
D gene: NA
J gene: TRBJ1-4
clone size: NA
CDR3 protein: CATSRGDSGEKLFF
CDR3 DNA: TGTGCCACCAGCAGAGGTGACAGCGGTGAAAAACTGTTTTTT

V gene: TRBV10-1
CDR3 length: 13
D gene: NA
J gene: TRBJ2-7
clone size: many
CDR3 protein: CASSPGTRHEQYF
CDR3 DNA: TGCGCCAGCAGTCCCGGGACAAGGCACGAGCAGTACTTC

V gene: TRBV29-1
CDR3 length: 15
D gene: NA
J gene: TRBJ2-2
clone size: NA
CDR3 protein: CSVERGAVNTGELFF
CDR3 DNA: TGCAGCGTTGAAAGGGGTGCAGTGAACACCGGGGAGCTGTTTTTT

V gene: TRBV10-2
CDR3 length: 14
D gene: NA
J gene: TRBJ2-5
clone size: many
CDR3 protein: CASSEGPGLVTQYF
CDR3 DNA: TGCGCCAGCAGTGAGGGTCCAGGGTTGGTGACCCAGTACTTC

V gene: TRBV20-1
CDR3 length: 13
D gene: NA
J gene: TRBJ1-4
clone size: few
CDR3 protein: CSARDDPVEKLFF
CDR3 DNA: TGCAGTGCTAGAGATGACCCGGTTGAAAAACTGTTTTTT

V gene: TRBV20-1
CDR3 length: 16
D gene: TRBD2
J gene: TRBJ2-4
clone size: few
CDR3 protein: CSAPPPAGRAKNIQYF
CDR3 DNA: TGCAGTGCTCCTCCTCCAGCGGGACGGGCCAAAAACATTCAGTACTTC

V gene: TRBV7-9
CDR3 length: 15
D gene: TRBD2
J gene: TRBJ2-7
clone size: NA
CDR3 protein: CASSRTGLDIYEQYF
CDR3 DNA: TGTGCCAGCAGCCGAACGGGACTAGATATCTACGAGCAGTACTTC

V gene: TRBV28
CDR3 length: 13
D gene: NA
J gene: TRBJ1-1
clone size: NA
CDR3 protein: CASSLLVGTEAFF
CDR3 DNA: TGTGCCAGCAGTTTGCTGGTGGGGACTGAAGCTTTCTTT

V gene: TRBV4-1
CDR3 length: 16
D gene: NA
J gene: TRBJ1-4
clone size: few
CDR3 protein: CASSPTSVRGYEKLFF
CDR3 DNA: TGCGCCAGCAGCCCAACGTCGGTCAGGGGCTATGAAAAACTGTTTTTT

V gene: TRBV20-1
CDR3 length: 15
D gene: NA
J gene: TRBJ2-1
clone size: NA
CDR3 protein: CSARPPDGKRDEQFF
CDR3 DNA: TGCAGTGCTAGACCTCCCGATGGGAAGCGCGATGAGCAGTTCTTC

V gene: TRBV7-9
CDR3 length: 14
D gene: NA
J gene: TRBJ2-5
clone size: NA
CDR3 protein: CASSPLDFQETQYF
CDR3 DNA: TGTGCCAGCAGCCCGCTGGACTTCCAAGAGACCCAGTACTTC

V gene: TRBV29-1
CDR3 length: 13
D gene: TRBD1
J gene: TRBJ2-7
clone size: NA
CDR3 protein: CSVAGTGRLEQYF
CDR3 DNA: TGCAGCGTGGCCGGGACAGGCAGGTTAGAGCAGTACTTC

V gene: TRBV24-1
CDR3 length: 12
D gene: NA
J gene: TRBJ2-1
clone size: NA
CDR3 protein: CATSVTLGEQFF
CDR3 DNA: TGTGCCACCAGTGTTACGCTTGGTGAGCAGTTCTTC

V gene: TRBV5-8
CDR3 length: 18
D gene: TRBD1
J gene: TRBJ1-2
clone size: few
CDR3 protein: CASTFADTRDRGNYGYTF
CDR3 DNA: TGTGCCAGCACCTTCGCCGACACGCGGGACAGGGGGAACTATGGCTACACCTTC

V gene: TRBV15
CDR3 length: 14
D gene: NA
J gene: TRBJ1-4
clone size: NA
CDR3 protein: CATSFLGLKEKLFF
CDR3 DNA: TGTGCCACCAGCTTTCTGGGGTTGAAAGAAAAACTGTTTTTT

V gene: TRBV5-1
CDR3 length: 14
D gene: NA
J gene: TRBJ1-2
clone size: NA
CDR3 protein: CASSLDGQLYGYTF
CDR3 DNA: TGCGCCAGCAGCTTGGACGGACAGCTCTATGGCTACACCTTC

V gene: TRBV29-1
CDR3 length: 11
D gene: NA
J gene: TRBJ2-3
clone size: once
CDR3 protein: CSGSVSDTQYF
CDR3 DNA: TGCAGCGGTAGCGTGTCAGATACGCAGTATTTT

V gene: TRBV20-1
CDR3 length: 14
D gene: NA
J gene: TRBJ1-1
clone size: few
CDR3 protein: CSASHRAESTEAFF
CDR3 DNA: TGCAGTGCTAGTCACAGGGCGGAGAGCACTGAAGCTTTCTTT

V gene: TRBV28
CDR3 length: 16
D gene: NA
J gene: TRBJ1-3
clone size: NA
CDR3 protein: CASREQGKAAGNTIYF
CDR3 DNA: TGTGCCAGCAGGGAGCAGGGGAAAGCGGCTGGAAACACCATATATTTT

V gene: TRBV20-1
CDR3 length: 15
D gene: NA
J gene: TRBJ1-1
clone size: NA
CDR3 protein: CSARDPPLRNTEAFF
CDR3 DNA: TGCAGTGCTAGAGATCCGCCTCTCAGGAACACTGAAGCTTTCTTT

V gene: TRBV11-2
CDR3 length: 16
D gene: TRBD2
J gene: TRBJ2-1
clone size: NA
CDR3 protein: CASSLVTGRPYNEQFF
CDR3 DNA: TGTGCCAGCAGCTTAGTAACCGGGAGGCCCTACAATGAGCAGTTCTTC

V gene: TRBV20-1
CDR3 length: 14
D gene: TRBD1
J gene: TRBJ2-7
clone size: medium-sized
CDR3 protein: CSARGGQGIYEQYF
CDR3 DNA: TGCAGTGCTAGGGGGGGACAGGGAATATACGAGCAGTACTTC

V gene: TRBV29-1
CDR3 length: 12
D gene: NA
J gene: TRBJ1-2
clone size: many
CDR3 protein: CSVEDRGYGYTF
CDR3 DNA: TGCAGCGTTGAAGACAGGGGCTATGGCTACACCTTC

V gene: TRBV15
CDR3 length: 11
D gene: NA
J gene: TRBJ2-1
clone size: few
CDR3 protein: CATSNLNEQFF
CDR3 DNA: TGTGCCACCAGCAACCTCAATGAGCAGTTCTTC

V gene: TRBV27
CDR3 length: 14
D gene: NA
J gene: TRBJ2-5
clone size: few
CDR3 protein: CASSPPGTLETQYF
CDR3 DNA: TGTGCCAGCAGTCCTCCCGGGACTCTAGAGACCCAGTACTTC

V gene: TRBV5-6
CDR3 length: 13
D gene: NA
J gene: TRBJ2-1
clone size: few
CDR3 protein: CASWGEPGGEQFF
CDR3 DNA: TGTGCCAGTTGGGGCGAGCCCGGGGGTGAGCAGTTCTTC

V gene: TRBV12-3/TRBV12-4
CDR3 length: 14
D gene: TRBD2
J gene: TRBJ2-3
clone size: many
CDR3 protein: CATSSGRRTDTQYF
CDR3 DNA: TGTGCCACCTCTAGCGGGAGGCGCACAGATACGCAGTATTTT

V gene: TRBV20-1
CDR3 length: 13
D gene: TRBD2
J gene: TRBJ2-1
clone size: few
CDR3 protein: CSAPSGTYNEQFF
CDR3 DNA: TGCAGTGCTCCTAGCGGGACCTACAATGAGCAGTTCTTC

V gene: TRBV5-4
CDR3 length: 16
D gene: TRBD1
J gene: TRBJ2-2
clone size: NA
CDR3 protein: CASSPGQGGITGELFF
CDR3 DNA: TGTGCCAGCAGCCCGGGACAGGGAGGGATCACCGGGGAGCTGTTTTTT

V gene: TRBV29-1
CDR3 length: 15
D gene: NA
J gene: TRBJ2-3
clone size: few
CDR3 protein: CSVGGYRVSTDTQYF
CDR3 DNA: TGCAGCGTTGGGGGATACAGGGTTAGCACAGATACGCAGTATTTT

V gene: TRBV12-3/TRBV12-4
CDR3 length: 13
D gene: NA
J gene: TRBJ1-4
clone size: once
CDR3 protein: CASSLVVNEKLFF
CDR3 DNA: TGTGCCAGCAGTTTAGTCGTTAATGAAAAACTGTTTTTT

V gene: TRBV5-1
CDR3 length: 15
D gene: TRBD2
J gene: TRBJ2-1
clone size: few
CDR3 protein: CASRTSGTSYNEQFF
CDR3 DNA: TGCGCCAGCAGGACTAGCGGGACCTCCTACAATGAGCAGTTCTTC

V gene: TRBV11-2
CDR3 length: 15
D gene: TRBD1
J gene: TRBJ2-5
clone size: NA
CDR3 protein: CASSSTRTGQETQYF
CDR3 DNA: TGTGCCAGCAGCTCGACACGGACAGGGCAAGAGACCCAGTACTTC

V gene: TRBV2
CDR3 length: 14
D gene: NA
J gene: TRBJ2-1
clone size: few
CDR3 protein: CASSELRGTGEQFF
CDR3 DNA: TGTGCCAGCAGTGAATTGCGGGGAACTGGTGAGCAGTTCTTC